These 13 T cell receptor beta chains were sequenced from one sample in a study of OX40 agonist ivuxolimab in advanced cancers. Produced via immunoSEQ multiplex PCR; TCRdb's table is partial and in-frame only. The sample has about 82,000 clones; more than 90% are singletons. The material sequenced was CD4+ or CD8+ T cells sorted from blood, taken in a trial of the OX40 agonist ivuxolimab. The receptors shown here come from an adult with an advanced solid tumor such as melanoma, head and neck, liver or kidney cancer.

This clone has just a few counts. This sequence joins TRBV7-3 and TRBJ1-1; the D gene is possibly TRBD1 (6 bases). This CDR3 is built from 13 residues. Germline CDR1 reads SGHTA; CDR2 reads FQGTGA. V was clipped by 2 bases and J by 8 bases, with 12 bases between them. CDR3 loop: CASSLSVQGEAFF. The CDR3 region has the DNA TGTGCCAGCAGCTTATCCGTCCAGGGGGAAGCTTTCTTT.

About this clone: At one end, the junction sequence differs from germline, possibly due to a read error. The rearrangement uses TRBV4-3 and TRBJ2-1; 9 bases line up with TRBD1. The CDR3 is 14 amino acids. Germline V gene sequence: CDR1 LGHNA, CDR2 YSLEER. CDR3 protein: CASSQDEGWTGVVF. The CDR3 DNA follows: TGCGCCAGCAGCCAAGATGAAGGTTGGACAGGGGTTGTCTTC.

This clone came up once. This chain joins TRBV4-3 and TRBJ1-1; D gene ambiguous. The ends were cut back, 0 bases at V and 4 bases at J, with 9 bases in the middle. CDR1 is LGHNA and CDR2 is YSLEER in the germline V gene. The CDR3 runs to 14 residues. The CDR3 loop is CASSQDWWGTEAFF. CDR3 nucleotide sequence: TGCGCCAGCAGCCAAGACTGGTGGGGCACTGAAGCTTTCTTT.

The rearrangement uses TRBV5-1 and TRBJ2-7; D possibly corresponds to TRBD1 (6 bases). Germline V CDR1 and CDR2: SGHRS, YFSETQ. CDR3 length: 13 amino acids. V was shortened by 4 bases and J by 5 bases, with 13 bases between the two germline ends. This CDR3 reads CASSIEQGDEQYF. The DNA of the CDR3 is TGCGCCAGCAGCATTGAACAGGGCGACGAGCAGTACTTC. Using reference TRBV5-1 and TRBJ2-7 for the parts outside the CDR3, the full variable domain is KAGVTQTPRYLIKTRGQQVTLSCSPISGHRSVSWYQQTPGQGLQFLFEYFSETQRNKGNFPGRFSGRQFSNSRSEMNVSTLELGDSALYLCASSIEQGDEQYFGPGTRLTVT.

The chain joins TRBV19 to TRBJ1-3; the D gene is possibly TRBD1 (6 bases). The CDR3 extends over 15 amino acids. Germline V gene data show CDR1 as LNHDA and CDR2 as SQIVND (reference sequence). V was clipped by 4 bases and J by 0 bases, with 10 bases between them. The CDR3 loop reads CASSKDSFSGNTIYF. For the CDR3, the DNA is TGTGCCAGTAGTAAGGACAGCTTCTCTGGAAACACCATATATTTT.

This clone was found a few times. This sequence joins TRBV5-1 and TRBJ1-6, with 7 positions matching TRBD1. V lost 4 bases, J lost 10 bases, and 14 bases stayed unmatched. There are 16 residues in the CDR3. Germline CDR1 SGHRS, CDR2 YFSETQ. The CDR3 region has the DNA TGCGCCAGCAGCGCCGACAGGGTTTCAATGGGGTCACCCCTCCACTTT. It specifies CASSADRVSMGSPLHF.

This clone was observed once. J is TRBJ2-5 and V is TRBV10-3; D perhaps matches TRBD2 (6 bases). CDR3 length: 13 amino acids. Germline CDR1 and CDR2: ENHRY and SYGVKD. V was cut by 4 bases and J by 5 bases, with 11 bases left in between. CDR3 loop: CAISVLAQETQYF. DNA of the CDR3: TGTGCCATCAGTGTACTAGCCCAGGAGACCCAGTACTTC.

The V call is TRBV6-5, the J call TRBJ2-5; the match to TRBD1 covers 7 bases. Per the germline V gene, CDR1 is MNHEY and CDR2 is SVGAGI. This CDR3 spans 15 amino acids. The V and J ends lost 2 bases and 1 base, in that order; junction bases with no gene match: 4. The CDR3 region is CASSYAGQVQETQYF. CDR3 nucleotide sequence: TGTGCCAGCAGTTACGCCGGACAGGTCCAAGAGACCCAGTACTTC.

In this sample, this clone turned up once. The chain carries TRBV19 and TRBJ1-1; the D gene is possibly TRBD1 (6 bases). The CDR3 is made up of 14 amino acids. Trimming removed 7 bases at V and 0 bases at J, with 12 bases between. The germline V gene has CDR1 LNHDA and CDR2 SQIVND (reference sequence). Here the CDR3 reads CASMTGAVNTEAFF. CDR3 nucleotides: TGTGCCAGTATGACGGGGGCAGTGAACACTGAAGCTTTCTTT.

This chain connects TRBV2 to TRBJ2-7; D may correspond to TRBD1 or TRBD2 (6 bases each). From germline, CDR1 is SNHLY and CDR2 FYNNEI. Between the trimmed V and J ends, which lost 7 bases and 2 bases, there was a span of 15 bases. This CDR3 spans 14 amino acids. The CDR3 here is CASTEGEETYEQYF. The CDR3 bases are TGTGCCAGCACGGAGGGGGAGGAGACCTACGAGCAGTACTTC.

V is TRBV28 and J is TRBJ1-3; the D gene is possibly TRBD1 (5 bases). There are 15 residues in the CDR3. V lost 1 base and J lost 3, with 10 bases in between. CDR1 is MDHEN, CDR2 SYDVKM, per germline. The CDR3 loop reads CASSLFGGSGNTIYF. The CDR3 bases are TGTGCCAGCAGTTTATTTGGGGGTAGTGGAAACACCATATATTTT.

The CDR3 here is CASRGGAVLLGQYF. Here the CDR3 DNA reads TGTGCCAGCAGGGGGGGGGCAGTTCTACTTGGGCAGTACTTC. The chain employs TRBV2 and TRBJ2-7; D is possibly TRBD2 (7 bases). Trimming shortened V by 6 bases and J by 9 bases, and 21 bases separated the two germline ends. This CDR3 has 14 residues. Per the germline V gene, CDR1 is SNHLY and CDR2 is FYNNEI.

This sequence joins TRBV18 and TRBJ1-5; D is ambiguous. Germline-derived CDR1 and CDR2 are KGHSH and LQKENI. V was cut by 4 bases and J by 2 bases, with 15 bases left in between. CDR3 length: 16 amino acids. CDR3 coding DNA: TGTGCCAGCTCACTCGCGACTGCGGGTGGCAATCAGCCCCAGCATTTT. Protein product: CASSLATAGGNQPQHF.